Sequencing of this T cell receptor (beta chain) was carried out in a study of blood T cell repertoires in COVID-19. Assay: immunoSEQ multiplex PCR; the TCRdb copy retains only in-frame clones and omits some. In the table there are about 45,000 clones, roughly nine tenths of which are singletons. Sequencing input: peripheral blood. The TCR sequence derives from a human donor in a cohort sampled during active COVID-19.

CDR3 residues: CASSAGQGTTEAFF. In DNA, the CDR3 is TGTGCCAGTAGTGCGGGACAGGGGACCACTGAAGCTTTCTTT. The chain joins TRBV19 to TRBJ1-1, with 10 bases matching TRBD1. The V gene end was trimmed by 5 bases and the J gene end by 4 bases; junction bases not matched to a gene: 4. Per germline, CDR1 LNHDA and CDR2 SQIVND (reference sequence). The CDR3 runs to 14 residues.